The 5 T cell receptor beta chains given below trace back to one sample, sequenced in a study of beta chain features in type 1 diabetes. Reverse transcribing all isolated RNA meant expressed TCRB transcripts were sequenced. Only in-frame clones appear in the TCRdb table, and some are missing; sequencing was by immunoSEQ multiplex PCR. The table has under 500,000 clones, approximately 28% seen once; the top ten hold around 0.065%. Input material: naive CD4+ T cells from blood. These receptors were taken from a man between 18 and 35 years old in good health.

This clone showed up just a few times. V usage is TRBV2 and J usage is TRBJ2-7; D might be TRBD1 (5 bases). Germline CDR1 SNHLY, CDR2 FYNNEI. The CDR3 sequence is 12 residues long. V was pared by 2 bases and J by 6 bases, with 8 bases between. This CDR3 reads CASSERTSEQYF. The CDR3 DNA follows: TGTGCCAGCAGTGAACGGACATCCGAGCAGTACTTC.

In this sample, this clone turned up a few times. V is TRBV7-7 and J is TRBJ2-5, with D possibly matching TRBD1 (7 bases). Germline CDR1 is SSHAT and CDR2 is FNYEAQ (reference sequence). Trimming removed 5 bases from V and 4 bases from J, with 14 bases in between. The length of the CDR3 is 14 residues. CDR3: CASSPGTAGETQYF. The CDR3 DNA reads as TGTGCCAGCAGCCCGGGGACAGCGGGAGAGACCCAGTACTTC.

V and J are TRBV29-1 and TRBJ2-3; D is possibly TRBD2 (6 bases). The V gene lost 4 bases and the J gene lost 2 bases, with 10 bases spanning the gap. This CDR3 is built from 13 residues. Germline V lookup: CDR1 SQVTM, CDR2 ANQGSEA. CDR3 nucleotides: TGCAGCGTTGCGCCTAGCGCCACAGATACGCAGTATTTT. This translates into CSVAPSATDTQYF.

The genes are TRBV5-4 and TRBJ2-1; no firm D call. The germline V and J ends were trimmed by 3 bases and 8 bases, with 15 bases remaining between them. Germline lookup yields CDR1 SGHNT and CDR2 YYREEE (reference sequence). CDR3 size: 14 residues. CDR3 protein: CASSSNRLWDEQFF. CDR3 sequence (DNA): TGTGCCAGCAGCTCCAATAGACTGTGGGATGAGCAGTTCTTC.

This clone was detected a few times. This chain's CDR3 is CATSRDLRDAEAFF. In DNA form, the CDR3 reads TGTGCCACCAGCAGAGATCTCAGGGACGCTGAAGCTTTCTTT. This chain connects TRBV15 to TRBJ1-1, with D perhaps matching TRBD1 (5 bases). This CDR3 comprises 14 residues. CDR1 and CDR2 from the germline V gene are LNHNV and YYDKDF (reference sequence). Trimming shortened V by 0 bases and J by 6 bases, and 11 bases separated the two germline ends.